This is a list of T cell receptor beta chains from one sample in a study of early T cells in non-severe SARS-CoV-2 infection. Each CDR3 protein gets one entry after TCRdb re-called the 5' RACE reads with MiXCR. The sample yields about 30,000 distinct CDR3 sequences, roughly 7.2% seen once. Sequencing used whole blood. Receptors were obtained from an adult who was a healthcare worker with PCR-confirmed SARS-CoV-2 infection or an uninfected control (not recorded which). The CDR3 runs from the conserved cysteine through the conserved F or W. D genes are given only for firm matches. Size values are once, few and many counts, or a class for expanded clones, and some rows have none.

V gene: TRBV27
J gene: TRBJ2-1
clone size: many
D gene: NA
CDR3 protein: CASSLSGAAYNEQFF

V gene: TRBV7-2
J gene: TRBJ2-7
clone size: many
D gene: NA
CDR3 protein: CASSLVGHEQYF

V gene: TRBV27
J gene: TRBJ2-3
clone size: many
D gene: NA
CDR3 protein: CASSYQGWSTDTQYF

V gene: TRBV6-6
J gene: TRBJ2-2
clone size: NA
D gene: TRBD2
CDR3 protein: CASSYDPRPPLAGGLNTGELFF

V gene: TRBV25-1
J gene: TRBJ2-7
clone size: many
D gene: NA
CDR3 protein: CASSRSYEQYF

V gene: TRBV12-3/TRBV12-4
J gene: TRBJ2-3
clone size: many
D gene: TRBD2
CDR3 protein: CASGRTSGADTQYF

V gene: TRBV7-8
J gene: TRBJ2-7
clone size: many
D gene: TRBD1
CDR3 protein: CASSLALLRNRGNYEQYF

V gene: TRBV7-2
J gene: TRBJ1-1
clone size: many
D gene: NA
CDR3 protein: CASSLSPGMNTEAFF

V gene: TRBV4-2
J gene: TRBJ2-3
clone size: many
D gene: TRBD2
CDR3 protein: CASSHPTSGRTDTQYF

V gene: TRBV20-1
J gene: TRBJ2-1
clone size: many
D gene: NA
CDR3 protein: CSARAQAASYNEQFF

V gene: TRBV10-1
J gene: TRBJ2-1
clone size: many
D gene: NA
CDR3 protein: CASSDTGSDEQFF

V gene: TRBV3-1
J gene: TRBJ2-1
clone size: many
D gene: TRBD1
CDR3 protein: CASSQVWSGGASYNEQFF

V gene: TRBV20-1
J gene: TRBJ2-5
clone size: many
D gene: TRBD2
CDR3 protein: CSAPQLAGGETQYF

V gene: TRBV5-1
J gene: TRBJ2-7
clone size: many
D gene: NA
CDR3 protein: CASSLGAGDLYEQYF

V gene: TRBV12-3/TRBV12-4
J gene: TRBJ1-1
clone size: few
D gene: NA
CDR3 protein: CASSFWSEDTEAFF

V gene: TRBV28
J gene: TRBJ2-7
clone size: many
D gene: NA
CDR3 protein: CASSPSGLGSYEQYF

V gene: TRBV6-2/TRBV6-3
J gene: TRBJ2-1
clone size: many
D gene: TRBD2
CDR3 protein: CASSYWPSGSYNEQFF

V gene: TRBV4-1
J gene: TRBJ2-1
clone size: many
D gene: NA
CDR3 protein: CASSLYGLSYNEQFF

V gene: TRBV4-1
J gene: TRBJ2-3
clone size: many
D gene: NA
CDR3 protein: CASSQVGRRTPSTDTQYF

V gene: TRBV5-1
J gene: TRBJ2-1
clone size: few
D gene: NA
CDR3 protein: CASSFQFDEQFF

V gene: TRBV14
J gene: TRBJ2-1
clone size: NA
D gene: NA
CDR3 protein: CASSQDTGMGEQFF

V gene: TRBV5-1
J gene: TRBJ2-7
clone size: many
D gene: NA
CDR3 protein: CASSLDLVPPTRQYF